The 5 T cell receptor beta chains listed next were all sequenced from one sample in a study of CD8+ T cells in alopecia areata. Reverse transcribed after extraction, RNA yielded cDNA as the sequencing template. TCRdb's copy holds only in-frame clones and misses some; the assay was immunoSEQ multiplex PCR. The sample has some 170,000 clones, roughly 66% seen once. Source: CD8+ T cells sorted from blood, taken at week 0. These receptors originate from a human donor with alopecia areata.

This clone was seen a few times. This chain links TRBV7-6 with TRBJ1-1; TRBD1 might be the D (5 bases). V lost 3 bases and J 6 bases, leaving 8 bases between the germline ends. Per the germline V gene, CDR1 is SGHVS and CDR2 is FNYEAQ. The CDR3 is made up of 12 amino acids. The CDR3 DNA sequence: TGTGCCAGCAGCTTGATAGGGGCTGAAGCTTTCTTT. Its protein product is CASSLIGAEAFF.

The CDR3 DNA follows: TGTGCCAGCAGCTTGGGGGGGACTGCCGAGCAGTACTTC. It translates to CASSLGGTAEQYF. This chain connects TRBV5-6 to TRBJ2-7; possibly TRBD2 for D (6 bases). The CDR3 runs 13 residues. Germline-derived CDR1 and CDR2 are SGHDT and YYEEEE. With 0 bases removed from V and 6 bases from J, the gap between germline ends came to 10 bases.

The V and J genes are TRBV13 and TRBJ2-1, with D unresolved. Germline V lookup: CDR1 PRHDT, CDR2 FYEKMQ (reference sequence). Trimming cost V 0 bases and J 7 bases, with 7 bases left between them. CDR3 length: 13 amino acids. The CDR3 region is CASSLGGRNEQFF. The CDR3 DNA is TGTGCCAGCAGCTTAGGGGGCCGTAATGAGCAGTTCTTC.

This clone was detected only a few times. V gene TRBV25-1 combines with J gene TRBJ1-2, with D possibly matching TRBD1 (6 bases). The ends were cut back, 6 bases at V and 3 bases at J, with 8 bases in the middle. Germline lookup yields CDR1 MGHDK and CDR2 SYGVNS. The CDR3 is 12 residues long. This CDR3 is CASRDRYYGYTF. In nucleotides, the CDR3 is TGTGCCAGCAGGGACAGATACTATGGCTACACCTTC.

In nucleotides, the CDR3 is TGTGCCAGCAGCTTCGGGGGTGGGAGTTCACCCCTCCACTTT. Translated, it gives CASSFGGGSSPLHF. The J gene is TRBJ1-6, the V gene TRBV11-2; a weak D match, TRBD1 (5 bases). The V gene's germline CDR1 is SGHAT and CDR2 FQNNGV. V was pared by 3 bases and J by 9 bases, with 12 bases between. There are 14 residues in the CDR3.